This T cell receptor beta chain came from a study of blood T cell repertoires in COVID-19. About the research overall: Sample material is recorded as cDNA or gDNA derived from T cells, B-cell-depleted T cells, or PBMCs.

The CDR3 spans 14 residues. Trimming pared 4 bases from V and 4 bases from J, leaving 11 bases between. Germline CDR1 is MGHDK and CDR2 is SYGVNS. Per the study methods: Scientists estimated how many nucleated cells there were by amplifying reference gene primers. Using immunoSEQ multiplex PCR, the repertoire was profiled, and TCRdb retains in-frame clones only, with some absent. The DNA gave D and trimming, while V, J and clone size come from that table. The table has roughly 180,000 clones, 70% to 85% seen once. The receptor was derived from a human donor in a cohort sampled during active COVID-19. Sequencing was performed on peripheral blood. The V gene is TRBV25-1, the J gene TRBJ1-5; tentatively, D is TRBD1 (6 bases). The chain's CDR3 is CASSARGQNQPQHF. The CDR3 nucleotides are TGTGCCAGCAGTGCCAGGGGCCAGAATCAGCCCCAGCATTTT. Filled out from reference TRBV25-1 and TRBJ1-5, the complete variable domain reads EADIYQTPRYLVIGTGKKITLECSQTMGHDKMYWYQQDPGMELHLIHYSYGVNSTEKGDLSSESTVSRIRTEHFPLTLESARPSHTSQYLCASSARGQNQPQHFGDGTRLSIL.